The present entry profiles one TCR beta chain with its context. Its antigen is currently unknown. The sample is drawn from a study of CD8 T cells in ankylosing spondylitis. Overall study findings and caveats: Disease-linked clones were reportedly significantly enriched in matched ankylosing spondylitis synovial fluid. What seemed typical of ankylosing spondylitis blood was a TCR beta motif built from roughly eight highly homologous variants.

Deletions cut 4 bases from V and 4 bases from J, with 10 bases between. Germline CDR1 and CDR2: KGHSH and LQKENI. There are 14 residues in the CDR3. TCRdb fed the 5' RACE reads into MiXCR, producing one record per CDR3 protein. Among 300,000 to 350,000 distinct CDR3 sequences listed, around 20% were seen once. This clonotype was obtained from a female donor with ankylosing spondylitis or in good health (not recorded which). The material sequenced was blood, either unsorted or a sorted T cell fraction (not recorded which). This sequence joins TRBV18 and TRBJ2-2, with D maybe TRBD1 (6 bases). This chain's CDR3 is CASSLGHTTGELFF. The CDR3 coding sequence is TGTGCCAGCTCACTGGGACATACCACCGGGGAGCTGTTTTTT. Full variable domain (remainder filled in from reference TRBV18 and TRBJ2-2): NAGVMQNPRHLVRRRGQEARLRCSPMKGHSHVYWYRQLPEEGLKFMVYLQKENIIDESGMPKERFSAEFPKEGPSILRIQQVVRGDSAAYFCASSLGHTTGELFFGEGSRLTVL.